What follows is one T cell receptor beta chain and its context. The target of this receptor is not known. No much larger clone is present one base from it, and per-base qualities are unavailable. This entry comes from a study of cytomegalovirus exposure and HLA in healthy donors (dated by TCRdb to 2015 to 2018). Looking at the study overall: An earlier analysis of roughly 610 of the donors reported approximately 300 Gb of sequence data and 117 million unique TCR beta sequences obtained from some 170 million T cells. An early release covering 500 to 750 HLA-typed donors comprised about 310 gigabases of sequencing data and approximately 80 million unique TCR sequences. Of the roughly 430 genotyped donors, about 84% fell in the genetic ancestry cluster associated with self-reported Caucasian donors. The study was designed to test whether signatures of past pathogen exposure could be identified by cataloging public T cell receptors. Using immunosequencing, the study profiled T cell repertoires from some 670 subjects and related those repertoires to cytomegalovirus serostatus. A separate validation cohort of roughly 130 different subjects was used in addition to the approximately 640-subject first cohort. The study combined high-throughput TCR immunosequencing, statistical association of individual TCRs with disease status, and machine learning to predict cytomegalovirus infection status. To study patterns of TCR occurrence, a later analysis re-analyzed previously published TCR beta repertoires from around 700 donors and added high-resolution HLA genotyping. In the later analysis, no new phenotypic data were used to find candidate immune exposures; instead, reliance was placed on TCR beta sequences and their occurrence across donors. In an earlier analysis of roughly 600 of the donors, high-throughput TCR beta sequencing was used to judge whether each TCR beta V gene segment behaved as functional or pseudogenic. Donor age, sex, ethnicity and CMV serostatus were collected together with the repertoire data. Genome-wide SNP genotypes for about 65% of the 666 donors were used in a later genetic analysis, which treated that subset as a discovery cohort. All discovery cohort repertoires had been generated using a single sequencing platform. Both class I and class II loci were covered by HLA typing, at four-digit resolution. Typing coverage differed by locus: A, B, C, DRB1 and DQB1 were typed in about 629-640 donors, DQA1 in 500 to 550, DPA1 in 600 to 610, and DPB1 in 472. About 5 DR-DQ haplotypes were handled as single units for association and clustering, since linkage in the cohort was strong. Among a few hundred genotyped donors of the cohort, an average of about 240,000 unique TCR beta nucleotide sequences were sequenced per donor, approximately 20% of them non-productive. Results and caveats for the whole study, not just this receptor: It was suggested by the authors that the approach could potentially be generalized to other disease states and immunological phenotypes. Sequencing depth was assumed to be roughly uniform across donors in the presence/absence analyses, though that assumption may not hold. Some IMGT-functional V segments, including TRBV6-2 and TRBV6-3, could not be distinguished by the 87-base-pair reads and were therefore excluded. In vitro tests confirmed that a few of the cytomegalovirus-associated TCR beta chains recognize cytomegalovirus antigens. A later genetic analysis reported fewer N-insertions in productive TCRs among donors in an Asian-associated ancestry cluster than the roughly 700-donor mean. In a later analysis, HLA-associated TCR beta chains were found to be more clonally expanded and to have lower generation probabilities than equally common non-associated chains. According to a later analysis, most CMV-associated TCR beta chains appeared to be HLA-restricted, and the HLA associations seemed to be driven largely by CMV exposure. A cluster of highly shared sequence variants was judged likely to represent a technical artifact of the sequencing pipeline. The classifier was reported to diagnose cytomegalovirus status with high specificity and sensitivity in both the original cohort and the validation cohort. When HLA alleles, especially DR and DQ, strongly co-occurred, TCR associations were difficult to assign to individual alleles. Only TCR beta chains were sequenced in this cohort, and the absence of alpha or paired-chain data limited detectable features. Most TCR sequences were seen in very few donors, while some public TCRs were found in many individuals. Because HLA typing was unavailable for some donors at each locus, only the typed subset was used in association tests. A further reported finding was that TCR beta sequences accurately predicted the HLA-A and HLA-B alleles for most subjects in the first cohort. Specific HLA alleles were associated with about 17,000 TCR beta sequences at a false discovery rate of 0.05 in a later analysis. The earlier analysis of 587 of the donors excluded some 15 rarely observed V segments, including chromosome 9 orphons, because counts were too low. V-gene and J-gene trimming of TCR beta chains was associated with a missense DCLRE1C variant in a later genetic analysis, and the association was replicated in an independent cohort. Correlated functional status among segregating V segments might be attributable to linkage disequilibrium, but an unknown experimental factor could not be ruled out. An earlier analysis of 587 of the donors showed that most TCR beta V segments appeared in productive rearrangements either about 87% or about 30% of the time, which broadly matched IMGT annotations. CMV serostatus was the only immune exposure information available for the cohort. A later analysis reported that several top co-occurrence clusters appeared linked to parvovirus B19, influenza, CMV and Epstein-Barr virus. The study gave a list of over 150 TCR beta chains associated with cytomegalovirus. A later analysis found that TCR association rates varied across HLA loci, with DRB1 alleles showing the most associated TCRs and HLA-C alleles the fewest.

The CDR3 starts with the cysteine, ends with the phenylalanine, and has 16 residues. Only the CDR3 region is kept as DNA, spanning 48 bases read in frame from base 1. Taken from the germline V gene, the CDR1 and CDR2 loops are SGHTA and FQGNSA. At the junction V is shortened by 5 bases and J by 1 base; bases outside the gene matches: 8. The cohort comprised 666 healthy bone marrow donors. At the time of sampling, every cohort member was nominally healthy, though immune exposures that went unrecorded were likely present. The donor was CMV seropositive and was included in the group of 250 to 350 seropositive cohort members. A peripheral blood sample was collected from each donor, and TCR beta sequencing was performed on peripheral blood mononuclear cells. Genomic DNA extraction from the blood cell samples was performed with the Qiagen DNeasy Blood Extraction Kit. Libraries were made using the immunoSEQ multiplex PCR assay. The multiplex PCR relied on a mix of 60 forward primers for TCR Vbeta segments and 13 reverse primers for TCR Jbeta segments. The CDR3 region of rearranged TCR beta genes was amplified from genomic DNA by a multiplex PCR assay. On the Illumina HiSeq System, the amplified TCR beta libraries were sequenced as 87-base-pair reads. The published analysis was carried out like this. In a later analysis, tens of millions of unique TCR beta chains were counted across the approximately 620 repertoires, and roughly 10 million of these chains were shared by at least two donors. Raw reads were error-corrected and collapsed into unique sequences by a nearest-neighbor algorithm in which closely related sequences were merged to remove PCR and sequencing errors. CDR3 sequences were aligned to IMGT reference sequences to assign V, D and J gene segments. For a sequence to be retained, a match of at least six nucleotides was required to both a V gene segment and a J gene segment. Rearrangements were called productive when the CDR3 lacked stop codons and stayed in frame with V and J; all others were non-productive. Following IMGT convention, CDR3 was defined as the stretch from the second conserved V-encoded cysteine up to the conserved J-encoded phenylalanine. Sequences without an unambiguous match to a single V gene segment were excluded from the earlier analysis of several hundred of the donors. In an earlier analysis of about 590 of the donors, a V segment was called functional when productive rearrangements were above 56.7%, and segregating when the standard deviation between donors exceeded 5%. To diagnose cytomegalovirus status from the catalog of TCR beta chain sequences, a statistical classification framework was built. In a later analysis, TCR nucleotide sequences were compared against IMGT/GENE-DB human TR gene sequences so that V and J genes could be assigned. The TCRdist pipeline was used in a later analysis to assign CDR3 sequences and most-parsimonious VDJ recombination scenarios. A later analysis defined each TCR beta chain by its CDR3 amino acid sequence plus V-gene family, and excluded reads lacking a unique V-gene family. As a way to deal with suspected cross-contamination and a sequencing artifact, a later analysis dropped 450 to 600 nucleotide sequences that were highly shared and had low generation probability. A later analysis calculated a clonal expansion index for each public chain from normalized within-repertoire ranks of inferred template counts. Generation probabilities in a later analysis came from a VDJ recombination model fitted to out-of-frame rearrangements, and those results were checked against IGoR. A later analysis scored TCR-TCR, TCR-HLA and TCR-CMV co-occurrence with hypergeometric tests, applying a repertoire-size bias correction to TCR pairs. To estimate false discovery rates, a later analysis permuted the HLA or CMV assignments 20 times. A later analysis grouped co-occurring TCRs with DBSCAN, adding TCRdist sequence similarity when clustering within HLA-allele-positive subsets. Co-occurrence clustering excluded repertoires with fewer than 30,000 or more than 120,000 public chains, plus five with anomalous nucleotide sharing. This immuneACCESS table, as held by TCRdb, lists in-frame sequences with V and J called but not all clones. Of the missing ones, under half trace to an unresolved V gene in checked studies; the others have no known cause. V and J calls and clone size come straight from that table; D and trimming were deduced from the DNA. Across this sample there are more than 95,000 clones, with around three quarters seen only once. Jointly, the top ten make up approximately 10% of the sample.

This TCR was sampled from a woman aged 18-35 years in good health and CMV-seropositive. In this chain, TRBV7-2 is recombined with TRBJ1-2, with 9 middle bases fitting TRBD1. Sequencing was performed on PBMCs. For the CDR3, the sequence is CASSADRGNGNYGYTF. Read as DNA, the sequence is TGTGCCAGCAGCGCGGACAGGGGAAACGGTAACTATGGCTACACCTTC.